The clone carrying this T cell receptor (beta chain) was recorded a few times. Its antigen remains unknown. Then a second PCR, running about 6 to 12 cycles, was carried out with a sample-barcoded 5' primer and a J-beta primer mix. TCRdb fed the 5' RACE reads into MiXCR, producing one record per CDR3 protein. This table holds around 1,700,000 distinct CDR3 sequences, approximately 30% found once. These data are taken from a study of blood T cells in healthy people across ages. General study points: Compared with aged donors, long-lived donors showed fewer expanded clones, suggesting selection.

In germline, CDR1 is SNHLY, CDR2 FYNNEI. With V trimmed by 3 bases and J by 7 bases, 4 bases remained unmatched. CDR3 size: 15 residues. Sequenced input: blood. This rearrangement joins TRBV2 to TRBJ2-1; 12 positions match TRBD2. This clonotype was sampled from a woman aged 30 to 39 in good health. The DNA for the CDR3 is TGTGCCAGCAGTGAGCACGGACTAGCGGGAAATGAGCAGTTCTTC. It yields the protein CASSEHGLAGNEQFF.